These 30 T cell receptor beta chains were all obtained from the same sample, sequenced in a study of blood T cell repertoires in COVID-19. The method was immunoSEQ multiplex PCR; TCRdb's version includes in-frame clones alone and lacks a portion of them. Seen here are about 210,000 clones, 80% to 85% observed once, and the top ten hold 8% to 9.5%. The material sequenced was PBMCs or T cells enriched from blood (not recorded which). The receptors derive from a woman aged 50 to 65 with acute COVID-19.

This chain joins TRBV7-6 and TRBJ1-1; 8 nucleotides line up with TRBD1. CDR1 SGHVS and CDR2 FNYEAQ come from the germline V gene. The CDR3 has 15 residues. Trimming cost V 1 base and J 5 bases; bases outside gene matches: 6. The CDR3: CASSLVQQGGTEAFF. CDR3 bases: TGTGCCAGCAGCTTAGTTCAACAGGGGGGTACTGAAGCTTTCTTT.

The chain recombines TRBV7-3 with TRBJ2-1; TRBD1 matches at 9 bases. Germline V gene lookup returns CDR1 SGHTA and CDR2 FQGTGA. The CDR3 is 14 residues long. The trim removed 5 bases at V and 8 bases at J, leaving 7 bases unmatched. The CDR3 nucleotides are TGTGCCAGCAGCCCAGGACAGGGGATACATGAGCAGTTCTTC. Protein: CASSPGQGIHEQFF.

The V and J genes are TRBV18 and TRBJ2-2; the match to TRBD1 covers 8 bases. Germline CDR1 and CDR2: KGHSH and LQKENI. The CDR3 spans 16 residues. V was pared by 2 bases and J by 1 base, with 3 bases of the junction left unmatched. CDR3 nucleotides: TGTGCCAGCTCACCAATCGGACAGGGGAACACCGGGGAGCTGTTTTTT. This sequence encodes CASSPIGQGNTGELFF.

The chain couples TRBV7-2 to TRBJ2-3; 10 bases fit TRBD2. Germline V gene data show CDR1 as SGHTA and CDR2 as FQGNSA. After removal of 1 base from V and 3 bases from J, the junction contained 4 bases not matched to a gene. The CDR3 spans 16 residues. CDR3 sequence reads: CASSLVPSGGTDTQYF. Here the CDR3 DNA reads TGTGCCAGCAGCTTAGTTCCTAGCGGGGGAACAGATACGCAGTATTTT.

The CDR3 DNA reads as TGTGCCAGCACCGTGGGGGGTTGGGTAGGAGAGACCCAGTACTTC. It is translated as CASTVGGWVGETQYF. The chain uses TRBV6-5 and TRBJ2-5; D is perhaps TRBD2 (6 bases). Germline V gene data show CDR1 as MNHEY and CDR2 as SVGAGI. Trimming took 7 bases from V and 4 from J, leaving 19 bases between them. The CDR3 totals 15 residues.

The rearrangement uses TRBV28 and TRBJ1-3; 10 bases line up with TRBD1. Germline V gene lookup returns CDR1 MDHEN and CDR2 SYDVKM. The CDR3 loop spans 16 amino acids. J gave up 1 base and V 6 bases, and 6 bases lay outside the gene matches. The CDR3 region has the DNA TGTGCCAGCAGCTTCAGGGGACAGGGGTCTGGAAACACCATATATTTT. Translated: CASSFRGQGSGNTIYF.

This chain links TRBV30 with TRBJ1-4; TRBD1 is a possible D gene (6 bases). Trimming took 2 bases from V and 4 from J, leaving 11 bases between them. The CDR3 runs to 14 residues. Germline CDR1 GTSNPN, CDR2 SVGIG (reference sequence). The CDR3 region is CAWSWTANNEKLFF. Here the CDR3 DNA reads TGTGCCTGGAGTTGGACAGCTAATAATGAAAAACTGTTTTTT.

The chain links TRBV7-2 to TRBJ1-5, with D uncertain. Germline V gene sequence: CDR1 SGHTA, CDR2 FQGNSA. Trimming took off 4 bases at V and 4 bases at J, with 8 bases between the two ends. The CDR3 is 13 residues long. The CDR3 reads CASSSGRNQPQHF. The CDR3 DNA follows: TGTGCCAGCAGCTCGGGGAGAAATCAGCCCCAGCATTTT.

This clone was counted ten times or more. V and J are TRBV2 and TRBJ1-3; TRBD1 aligns across 9 bases. CDR1 SNHLY and CDR2 FYNNEI come from the germline V gene. The CDR3 runs 15 residues. With V trimmed by 8 bases and J by 4 bases, 9 bases remained unmatched. The CDR3 is CASGKQGAGGNTIYF. As DNA, the CDR3 is TGTGCCAGCGGGAAACAGGGGGCAGGGGGAAACACCATATATTTT. Full variable domain (outside the CDR3, taken from reference TRBV2 and TRBJ1-3): EPEVTQTPSHQVTQMGQEVILRCVPISNHLYFYWYRQILGQKVEFLVSFYNNEISEKSEIFDDQFSVERPDGSNFTLKIRSTKLEDSAMYFCASGKQGAGGNTIYFGEGSWLTVV.

This clone was seen a handful of times. The gene calls are TRBV28 and TRBJ1-2, with D perhaps TRBD1 (6 bases). V was shortened by 5 bases and J by 10 bases, with 20 bases between the two germline ends. The CDR3 totals 14 residues. CDR1 is MDHEN and CDR2 is SYDVKM in the germline V gene. CDR3 DNA: TGTGCCAGCAGTCAACGGGGGGCAGTCCGTGTCTACACCTTC. Protein: CASSQRGAVRVYTF.

CDR3: CASSQDSTGVNYGYTF. The DNA of the CDR3 is TGCGCCAGCAGCCAAGATAGCACAGGGGTTAACTATGGCTACACCTTC. The chain links TRBV4-3 to TRBJ1-2; 7 nucleotides match TRBD1. V dropped 0 bases and J dropped 1; count of bases not matched to a gene: 5. The CDR3 is made up of 16 amino acids. Germline-derived CDR1 and CDR2 are LGHNA and YSLEER.

The V call is TRBV28, the J call TRBJ2-2; 13 bases agree with TRBD2. Germline V gene data show CDR1 as MDHEN and CDR2 as SYDVKM. The CDR3 runs to 16 residues. The J segment lost 6 bases and the V segment lost 6 bases, leaving 7 bases of the junction unmatched. This CDR3 is CASSEWTSGSSGELFF. The DNA for the CDR3 is TGTGCCAGCAGCGAATGGACTAGCGGGAGTTCCGGGGAGCTGTTTTTT.

The rearrangement joins TRBV5-1 to TRBJ1-1; no reliable D call. There are 14 residues in the CDR3. Germline-derived CDR1 and CDR2 are SGHRS and YFSETQ. Trimming took off 3 bases at V and 5 bases at J, with 14 bases between the two ends. DNA for the CDR3: TGCGCCAGCAGCTATCGAGGCCTCGGGACTGAAGCTTTCTTT. It is translated as CASSYRGLGTEAFF.

This chain links TRBV27 with TRBJ2-7, with 16 bases fitting TRBD2. The trim removed 5 bases at V and 3 bases at J, leaving 10 bases unmatched. The CDR3 contains 18 residues. CDR1 is MNHEY, CDR2 SMNVEV, per germline (reference sequence). The CDR3 DNA sequence: TGTGCCAGCAGTATGAGACCGGGACTAGCGGGAGGGTTCTACGAGCAGTACTTC. Protein: CASSMRPGLAGGFYEQYF.

The chain links TRBV6-5 to TRBJ2-5; TRBD1 agrees at 7 bases. J gave up 1 base and V 8 bases, and 7 bases lay outside the gene matches. Germline lookup yields CDR1 MNHEY and CDR2 SVGAGI. The CDR3 is 14 amino acids. In nucleotides, the CDR3 is TGTGCCAGCTCTCGACAGGGTGGCCAAGAGACCCAGTACTTC. The encoded protein is CASSRQGGQETQYF.

The rearrangement links TRBV5-4 to TRBJ1-6; D remains ambiguous. V lost 0 bases and J 1 base, leaving 14 bases between the germline ends. The CDR3 totals 18 residues. Germline V gene lookup returns CDR1 SGHNT and CDR2 YYREEE (reference sequence). The CDR3 nucleotides are TGTGCCAGCAGCTTGGTCGAGGAGGTCCTATCCTATAATTCACCCCTCCACTTT. This codes for CASSLVEEVLSYNSPLHF.

This clone appeared once. The chain is built from TRBV11-2 and TRBJ2-7, with TRBD1 identical over 9 bases. V lost 4 bases, J lost 4 bases, and 5 bases stayed unmatched. CDR1 and CDR2 (germline): SGHAT, FQNNGV. CDR3 length: 14 amino acids. CDR3 protein: CASSSPGQGYEQYF. The DNA of the CDR3 is TGTGCCAGCAGCTCTCCGGGACAGGGTTACGAGCAGTACTTC.

This clone occurred once. The rearrangement joins TRBV19 to TRBJ1-5; TRBD1 matches at 9 bases. The V segment lost 7 bases and the J segment 8 bases; nucleotides outside the gene matches: 9. The germline gives CDR1 LNHDA, CDR2 SQIVND (reference sequence). The CDR3 is 14 amino acids. This chain's CDR3 is CASTRTGVYEPQHF. CDR3 bases: TGTGCCAGTACGAGGACAGGGGTCTATGAGCCCCAGCATTTT.

This sequence joins TRBV19 and TRBJ2-3; D gene ambiguous. The ends were cut back, 5 bases at V and 3 bases at J, with 9 bases in the middle. The CDR3 length is 13 residues. CDR1 and CDR2 from the germline V gene are LNHDA and SQIVND (reference sequence). CDR3 protein: CASSLPTTDTQYF. CDR3 DNA sequence: TGTGCCAGTAGTCTCCCGACTACAGATACGCAGTATTTT.

This sequence joins TRBV28 and TRBJ1-6, with 8 bases aligning to TRBD1. The V gene's germline CDR1 is MDHEN and CDR2 SYDVKM. The CDR3 contains 15 residues. V lost 10 bases, J lost 10 bases, and 15 bases stayed unmatched. This CDR3 reads CATDEVGDRGSPLHF. The CDR3 nucleotides read TGTGCCACCGACGAGGTTGGAGACAGGGGATCACCCCTCCACTTT.

This sequence joins TRBV18 and TRBJ2-6, with 7 bases aligning to TRBD2. J gave up 2 bases and V 1 base, and 8 bases lay outside the gene matches. The CDR3 contains 18 residues. Germline V gene sequence: CDR1 KGHSH, CDR2 LQKENI. The CDR3 nucleotides read TGTGCCAGCTCACCACTGGGAGGGGACCCTCCTGGGGCCAACGTCCTGACTTTC. It is translated as CASSPLGGDPPGANVLTF.

This chain links TRBV14 with TRBJ2-1; 7 bases agree with TRBD2. V trimming: 5 bases; J trimming: 14 bases; junction bases outside the gene matches: 12. CDR3 length equals 13 residues. Germline V gene sequence: CDR1 SGHDN, CDR2 FVKESK. DNA of the CDR3: TGTGCCAGCAGCTCCGGGACTACCACTACGAAGTTCTTC. Protein sequence: CASSSGTTTTKFF.

The chain uses TRBV19 and TRBJ1-2; TRBD1 matches 7 bases. The CDR3 length is 16 residues. Germline loops: CDR1 LNHDA, CDR2 SQIVND (reference sequence). Trimming at V came to 5 bases and at J to 6 bases, leaving 15 bases not matched to a gene. The CDR3 coding sequence is TGTGCCAGTAGTCCCCCATTTACAGGGGCTAAGAATGGCTACACCTTC. Its protein product is CASSPPFTGAKNGYTF.

The rearrangement links TRBV21-1 to TRBJ2-1; the D call in the table, TRBD2, was not verified against the DNA. TRBV21-1 is deemed a pseudogene. The CDR3 has 15 amino acids. CDR3 sequence: CASRSGVPLSNEQFF. As DNA, the CDR3 is TGTGCCAGTAGGAGCGGGGTCCCCCTCTCGAATGAGCAGTTCTTC.

The chain couples TRBV4-3 to TRBJ2-2; possible D gene TRBD2, 6 bases. The CDR3 consists of 17 residues. V lost 4 bases and J lost 0, with 15 bases in between. CDR1 LGHNA and CDR2 YSLEER come from the germline V gene. The CDR3 sequence: CASSRGVADANTGELFF. CDR3 DNA sequence: TGCGCCAGCAGCCGGGGGGTAGCGGACGCGAACACCGGGGAGCTGTTTTTT.

This chain links TRBV6-2 or TRBV6-3 with TRBJ1-5; no definite D call. CDR3 length: 18 residues. Between the trimmed V and J ends, which lost 1 base and 5 bases, there was a span of 21 bases. Germline lookup yields CDR1 MNHEY and CDR2 SVGEGT. The CDR3 reads CASSYLLLGSSNDQPQHF. CDR3 DNA sequence: TGTGCCAGCAGTTACTTGCTTCTGGGGAGTTCCAACGATCAGCCCCAGCATTTT.

V gene TRBV28 combines with J gene TRBJ1-1, with D possibly TRBD1 on 5 matching bases. V was pared by 3 bases and J by 2 bases, with 13 bases between. This CDR3 region has 15 residues. Per the germline V gene, CDR1 is MDHEN and CDR2 is SYDVKM. CDR3 DNA sequence: TGTGCCAGCAGTTTTTCTCGGCAGGGTAACACTGAAGCTTTCTTT. Translation gives CASSFSRQGNTEAFF.

The J gene is TRBJ2-7, the V gene TRBV6-2 or TRBV6-3; TRBD2 aligns across 11 bases. CDR1 and CDR2 from the germline V gene are MNHEY and SVGEGT. The CDR3 contains 17 residues. The V gene end was trimmed by 1 base and the J gene end by 2 bases; junction bases not matched to a gene: 7. The CDR3 loop is CASSYLYPGLAAYEQYF. For the CDR3, the DNA is TGTGCCAGCAGTTACTTGTATCCGGGACTAGCGGCCTACGAGCAGTACTTC.

The V and J genes are TRBV28 and TRBJ2-3, with D possibly TRBD2 on 5 matching bases. Germline V gene sequence: CDR1 MDHEN, CDR2 SYDVKM. Trimming took off 5 bases at V and 9 bases at J, with 9 bases between the two ends. The CDR3 spans 11 residues. This CDR3 is CASSLGRTQYF. The CDR3 nucleotides are TGTGCCAGCAGTCTTGGGAGAACGCAGTATTTT.

This chain joins TRBV15 and TRBJ2-1, with 10 bases matching TRBD1. The CDR3 is made up of 18 amino acids. Germline CDR1 reads LNHNV; CDR2 reads YYDKDF (reference sequence). V lost 0 bases, J lost 8 bases, and 13 bases stayed unmatched. CDR3: CATSRDSLMGQGFYEQFF. The CDR3 DNA follows: TGTGCCACCAGCAGAGATTCGTTGATGGGACAGGGGTTCTATGAGCAGTTCTTC. Combining the CDR3 with reference TRBV15 and TRBJ2-1 gives the whole variable domain DAMVIQNPRYQVTQFGKPVTLSCSQTLNHNVMYWYQQKSSQAPKLLFHYYDKDFNNEADTPDNFQSRRPNTSFCFLDIRSPGLGDTAMYLCATSRDSLMGQGFYEQFFGPGTRLTVL.